The clone carrying this T cell receptor (beta chain) has just one count. The identical CDR3 is also encoded by other nucleotide sequences in the sample. V gave up 0 bases and J gave up 3 bases, with 10 bases separating them. CDR3 length: 14 residues. Per germline, CDR1 SGHRS and CDR2 YFSETQ. This table comes from immunoSEQ multiplex PCR, and its TCRdb copy is limited to in-frame clones, with some not included. The sample shows almost 350,000 clones, about 90% of them seen only once. Self-reported history from a screening survey and questionnaire set each donor's cohort. The data were obtained in a study of blood T cell repertoires in COVID-19.

The chain employs TRBV5-1 and TRBJ2-7; possible D gene TRBD1, 6 bases. Sequenced sample: PBMCs or T cells enriched from blood (not recorded which). The clonotype was recovered from a woman aged 30 to 39 who had been exposed to COVID-19. CDR3 residues: CASSLAGTSYEQYF. The CDR3 nucleotides read TGCGCCAGCAGCTTGGCTGGGACAAGCTACGAGCAGTACTTC.